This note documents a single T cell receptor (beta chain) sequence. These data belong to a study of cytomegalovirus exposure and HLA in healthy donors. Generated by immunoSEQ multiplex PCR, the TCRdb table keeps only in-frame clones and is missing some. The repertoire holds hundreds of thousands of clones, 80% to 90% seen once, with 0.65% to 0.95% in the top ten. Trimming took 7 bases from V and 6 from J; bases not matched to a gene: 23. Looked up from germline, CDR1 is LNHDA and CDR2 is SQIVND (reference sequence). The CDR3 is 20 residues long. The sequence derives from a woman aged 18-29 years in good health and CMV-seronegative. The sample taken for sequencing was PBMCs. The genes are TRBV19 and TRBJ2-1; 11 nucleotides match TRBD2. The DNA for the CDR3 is TGTGCCAGTAAGCCAGGTGGCAGGGGCAAGACTAGCGGGATGAGCAATGAGCAGTTCTTC. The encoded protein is CASKPGGRGKTSGMSNEQFF.